This T cell receptor beta chain was captured by sequencing in a study of blood T cell repertoires in COVID-19. Across the study: Spain, Italy and the United States supplied samples that represented acute and convalescent COVID-19. Sources were T cells, B-cell-depleted T cells, or PBMCs; the material itself was cDNA or gDNA.

Germline CDR1 reads LNHDA; CDR2 reads SQIVND (reference sequence). The V segment lost 1 base and the J segment 6 bases; nucleotides outside the gene matches: 2. The CDR3 runs 14 residues. The authors' processing: Reference gene primer amplification gave nucleated cell count estimates. Libraries were prepared by immunoSEQ multiplex PCR; TCRdb keeps only in-frame clonotypes and omits some of them. V, J and clone size reflect that table, while D and trimming were determined from the DNA. Among fewer than 110,000 clones listed, 84% were seen once. This chain uses TRBV19 with TRBJ2-3; 9 bases fit TRBD2. This receptor was identified in a human donor in a cohort sampled during active COVID-19. Sequencing input: peripheral blood. The CDR3 loop is CASSIGGTSDTQYF. The CDR3 bases are TGTGCCAGTAGTATAGGTGGGACTAGCGATACGCAGTATTTT.